The TCR beta chain under discussion was sequenced for a study of blood T cells in healthy people across ages. The germline gives CDR1 LGHNA, CDR2 YSLEER. With 4 bases clipped from V and 1 base from J, the junction kept 6 bases outside the gene matches. CDR3 length equals 15 residues. The study, taken as a whole, reports: It was found that TCR beta diversity correlated strongly with the percentage of naive T cells.

A second PCR, run for about 7 to 12 cycles, used a sample-barcoded 5' primer plus a J-beta primer mix. Every cDNA molecule carried a tag from a template-switch adaptor bearing 12 random nucleotides. TCRdb passed the 5' RACE reads through MiXCR, listing each CDR3 protein once. Here the sample spans 1,800,000 or so distinct CDR3 sequences, about two fifths being singletons. About this clonotype: Its target is unknown.

The receptor's source is a human donor in good health. Source material: blood. V is TRBV4-3 and J is TRBJ1-2; 7 bases align to TRBD1. The CDR3 protein is CASSPRQGHNYGYTF. The CDR3 DNA sequence: TGCGCCAGCAGCCCTCGACAGGGACATAACTATGGCTACACCTTC.